This T cell receptor (beta chain) is drawn from a study of blood T cell repertoires in COVID-19. In this sample, this clone turned up once. V gave up 4 bases and J gave up 1 base; unmatched junction bases: 9. The CDR3 loop spans 16 amino acids. CDR1 and CDR2 (germline): SGHRS, YFSETQ. Some clones are missing from TCRdb's copy, which holds only in-frame ones; the method was immunoSEQ multiplex PCR. The repertoire holds about 100,000 clones, 70% to 80% seen once, with around 10% in the top ten. The sequence was obtained from an older woman with acute or convalescent COVID-19. V gene TRBV5-1 combines with J gene TRBJ1-1; TRBD1 matches 8 bases. The sequenced sample was peripheral blood. The CDR3 nucleotides read TGCGCCAGCAGCACCGGACAGGGCGGAGGGAACACTGAAGCTTTCTTT. Its translation: CASSTGQGGGNTEAFF.